The present entry profiles one T cell receptor beta chain with its context. Some clones are missing from TCRdb's copy, which holds only in-frame ones; the method was immunoSEQ multiplex PCR. The table includes about 59,000 clones, roughly 95% detected once. The data derive from a study of technical replicates of blood from several donors. The sequenced sample consisted of PBMCs. This TCR was recovered from a human donor in good health. Some clones in this sample may be carry-over from other donors' samples.

The DNA for the CDR3 is TGTGCCACCAGCAGGGAAGCGGGTTCCAAAAACATTCAGTACTTC. Amino acid sequence: CATSREAGSKNIQYF. The chain couples TRBV15 to TRBJ2-4; D might be TRBD2 (6 bases). In germline, CDR1 is LNHNV, CDR2 YYDKDF (reference sequence). The CDR3 covers 15 residues. Trimming took 3 bases from V and 2 from J, leaving 11 bases between them.